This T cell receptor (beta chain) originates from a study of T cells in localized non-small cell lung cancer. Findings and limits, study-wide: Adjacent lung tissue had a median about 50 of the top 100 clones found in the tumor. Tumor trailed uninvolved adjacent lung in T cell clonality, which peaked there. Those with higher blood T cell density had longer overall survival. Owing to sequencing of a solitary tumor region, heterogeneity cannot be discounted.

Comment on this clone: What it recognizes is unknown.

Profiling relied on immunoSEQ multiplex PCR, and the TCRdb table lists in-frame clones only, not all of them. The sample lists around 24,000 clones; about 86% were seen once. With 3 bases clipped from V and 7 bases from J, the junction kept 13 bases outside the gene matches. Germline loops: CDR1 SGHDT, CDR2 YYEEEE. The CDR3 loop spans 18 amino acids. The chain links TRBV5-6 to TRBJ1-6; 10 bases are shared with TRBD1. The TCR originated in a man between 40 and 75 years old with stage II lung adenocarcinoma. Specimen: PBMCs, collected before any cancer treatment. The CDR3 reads CASSSRYRDRGLNSPLHF. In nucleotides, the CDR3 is TGTGCCAGCAGCTCGAGATATCGGGACAGGGGTCTCAATTCACCCCTCCACTTT.